A selection of T cell receptor beta chains follows, all from one sample in a study of early T cells in non-severe SARS-CoV-2 infection. MiXCR, run by TCRdb on the 5' RACE reads, gives a single entry per CDR3 protein. The table lists tens of thousands of distinct CDR3 sequences, about 14% of them singletons, with 12% in the top ten. Sequencing was done on a sample of whole blood. Receptors originate from an adult who was a healthcare worker with PCR-confirmed SARS-CoV-2 infection or an uninfected control (not recorded which). Both conserved end residues are trimmed from each CDR3. Each record gives: J gene, V gene, CDR3 protein.

j_call: TRBJ2-7; v_call: TRBV20-1; cdr3_aa: STGPGDGSYEQY
j_call: TRBJ1-1; v_call: TRBV24-1; cdr3_aa: ATSRGGLNTEAF
j_call: TRBJ1-5; v_call: TRBV19; cdr3_aa: ATGLTQPQH
j_call: TRBJ2-2; v_call: TRBV6-2/TRBV6-3; cdr3_aa: ASTYGRGTGELF
j_call: TRBJ2-1; v_call: TRBV3-1; cdr3_aa: ASSQAGVNEQF
j_call: TRBJ2-7; v_call: TRBV6-2/TRBV6-3; cdr3_aa: ASQTDLGEQY
j_call: TRBJ1-4; v_call: TRBV19; cdr3_aa: ASSIDTGANEKLF
j_call: TRBJ2-7; v_call: TRBV7-8; cdr3_aa: ASSTRQGHGYEQY
j_call: TRBJ2-3; v_call: TRBV11-2; cdr3_aa: ASSGFSGRFTDTQY
j_call: TRBJ2-7; v_call: TRBV7-8; cdr3_aa: ASSPQAGFAYEQY
j_call: TRBJ2-3; v_call: TRBV19; cdr3_aa: ASSAGTVTDTQY
j_call: TRBJ1-2; v_call: TRBV14; cdr3_aa: ASSQDGGPQSGYT
j_call: TRBJ1-3; v_call: TRBV6-5; cdr3_aa: ASSYGGTGNTIY
j_call: TRBJ2-2; v_call: TRBV7-3; cdr3_aa: ASSLTGIHEGELF
j_call: TRBJ2-2; v_call: TRBV20-1; cdr3_aa: SARDSSHTLPNTGELF
j_call: TRBJ1-5; v_call: TRBV28; cdr3_aa: ASTESGLGNQPQH
j_call: TRBJ2-5; v_call: TRBV6-4; cdr3_aa: ASSTRAGDQETQY
j_call: TRBJ2-5; v_call: TRBV2; cdr3_aa: ARGRPKETQY
j_call: TRBJ2-7; v_call: TRBV20-1; cdr3_aa: SATWGHPFELY
j_call: TRBJ2-3; v_call: TRBV29-1; cdr3_aa: SVVKGIGDTQY
j_call: TRBJ1-3; v_call: TRBV6-6; cdr3_aa: ASTLGPLNTIY
j_call: TRBJ2-2; v_call: TRBV12-3/TRBV12-4; cdr3_aa: ASSLAGGNTGELF
j_call: TRBJ1-2; v_call: TRBV28; cdr3_aa: ASSLTPFRGGLTNYGYT
j_call: TRBJ2-3; v_call: TRBV5-5; cdr3_aa: ASSLDAGAGTDTQY
j_call: TRBJ1-1; v_call: TRBV9; cdr3_aa: ASSQETGKAF
j_call: TRBJ2-7; v_call: TRBV7-2; cdr3_aa: ASSLEGQGRYEQY
j_call: TRBJ2-1; v_call: TRBV12-2; cdr3_aa: ASRARGEQF
j_call: TRBJ1-1; v_call: TRBV20-1; cdr3_aa: SANTPVGTEAF
j_call: TRBJ2-7; v_call: TRBV5-4; cdr3_aa: ASSPREATSDEQY
j_call: TRBJ2-5; v_call: TRBV7-9; cdr3_aa: ASSPLGGDQETQY
j_call: TRBJ2-7; v_call: TRBV29-1; cdr3_aa: SVVRPGHTREQY
j_call: TRBJ1-3; v_call: TRBV12-3/TRBV12-4; cdr3_aa: ASSVGSGNTIY
j_call: TRBJ2-3; v_call: TRBV7-3; cdr3_aa: ASSYDRGLSDTQY
j_call: TRBJ2-2; v_call: TRBV14; cdr3_aa: ASSHSGTATGELF
j_call: TRBJ2-1; v_call: TRBV5-4; cdr3_aa: ASTLAGRGYNEQF
j_call: TRBJ2-5; v_call: TRBV11-2; cdr3_aa: ASSSEGLAGGWETQY
j_call: TRBJ2-1; v_call: TRBV7-9; cdr3_aa: ASSFPRTGLSTSGEQF
j_call: TRBJ2-1; v_call: TRBV7-3; cdr3_aa: ASSLDGEQF
j_call: TRBJ1-2; v_call: TRBV28; cdr3_aa: ASGTGNYGYT
j_call: TRBJ1-2; v_call: TRBV2; cdr3_aa: ASRLASNYGYT
j_call: TRBJ2-1; v_call: TRBV29-1; cdr3_aa: STRGGITGNEQF
j_call: TRBJ1-1; v_call: TRBV19; cdr3_aa: ASSPRPRGTNTEAF
j_call: TRBJ2-1; v_call: TRBV4-2; cdr3_aa: ASSRDRYNNEQF
j_call: TRBJ1-2; v_call: TRBV2; cdr3_aa: ASSDRGTGASRYYGYT
j_call: TRBJ2-7; v_call: TRBV27; cdr3_aa: ATRGATYEQY